The T cell receptor beta chain described here comes from a study of identical twins. This clonotype was seen a few times. TCRdb itself ran the 5' RACE reads through MiXCR, one entry per CDR3 protein. The table has approximately 670,000 distinct CDR3 sequences, around 6% seen once. The receptor was derived from a man aged 18 to 35 in good health. The sequencing input was naive T cells sorted from blood.

The CDR3 nucleotides read TGCAGTGCGGAGGCAGGTAGCGATAGCTCACCCCTCCACTTT. It yields the protein CSAEAGSDSSPLHF. The V and J genes are TRBV20-1 and TRBJ1-6, with D unresolved. CDR3 length equals 14 residues. V shed 6 bases and J shed 10 bases, with 19 bases lying between them. CDR1 and CDR2 (germline): DFQATT, SNEGSKA (reference sequence).